This entry describes one T cell receptor (beta chain). Its antigen is unknown. This sample was taken from a study of tumor-infiltrating lymphocytes in localized non-small cell lung cancer. About the research overall: Several tumor histologies, both smoking statuses, and some post-neoadjuvant chemotherapy samples were included. Each patient gave resected tumor and non-adjacent uninvolved lung tissue.

This CDR3 has 15 amino acids. Germline CDR1 LNHNV, CDR2 YYDKDF (reference sequence). Trimming removed 0 bases at V and 3 bases at J, with 9 bases between. Study-level findings and limits: Different pieces of the same tissue went to different assays, confounding technical variation with intratumor heterogeneity.

The assay was immunoSEQ multiplex PCR, and TCRdb's table has in-frame clones only and misses some. The sample comprises about 8,400 clones, approximately 80% of which are singletons, and approximately 4.6% rests with the top ten. Sequenced material: lung tumor tissue. This receptor was identified in a human donor with non-small cell lung cancer. V gene TRBV15 combines with J gene TRBJ2-1, with D uncertain. The CDR3 nucleotides are TGTGCCACCAGCAGAGAGTACGGCGTCTACAATGAGCAGTTCTTC. Amino acid sequence: CATSREYGVYNEQFF. The entire variable domain, with the rest obtained from reference TRBV15 and TRBJ2-1, is as follows: DAMVIQNPRYQVTQFGKPVTLSCSQTLNHNVMYWYQQKSSQAPKLLFHYYDKDFNNEADTPDNFQSRRPNTSFCFLDIRSPGLGDTAMYLCATSREYGVYNEQFFGPGTRLTVL.